This TCR beta chain was sequenced for a study of CD8 T cells in Susac syndrome. An input of roughly 0.5 to 1 ug of RNA was subjected to reverse transcription using random hexamers. TCRdb re-derived calls from the immunoSEQ multiplex PCR reads in MiXCR, one entry per CDR3 protein. The sample records 65,000 to 75,000 distinct CDR3 sequences, 95% being singletons. V dropped 7 bases and J dropped 3 bases, with 12 bases sitting between them. There are 12 residues in the CDR3. Germline V gene sequence: CDR1 SQVTM, CDR2 ANQGSEA. This chain uses TRBV29-1 with TRBJ2-5; weak D call: TRBD1 (5 bases). Sequenced input: CD8+ T cells from PBMCs. The TCR originated in a human donor in good health. For the CDR3, the DNA is TGCAGCGCCTCGCTAGGGGAAGAGACCCAGTACTTC. It specifies CSASLGEETQYF.